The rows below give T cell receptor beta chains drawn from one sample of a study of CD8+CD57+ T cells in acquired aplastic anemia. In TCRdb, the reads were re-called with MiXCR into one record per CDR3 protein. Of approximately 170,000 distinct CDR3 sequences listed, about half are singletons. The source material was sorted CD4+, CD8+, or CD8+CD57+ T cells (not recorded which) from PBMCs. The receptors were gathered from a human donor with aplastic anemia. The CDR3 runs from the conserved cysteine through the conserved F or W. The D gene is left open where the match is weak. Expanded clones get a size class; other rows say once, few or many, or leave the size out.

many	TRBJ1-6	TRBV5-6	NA	CASSGGGGPLHF	TGTGCCAGCAGCGGCGGGGGCGGACCCCTCCACTTT
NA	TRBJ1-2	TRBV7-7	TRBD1	CASSPLTGHGYTF	TGTGCCAGCAGTCCCCTGACAGGGCATGGCTACACCTTC
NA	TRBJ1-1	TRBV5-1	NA	CASSLTGHKNTEAFF	TGCGCCAGCAGCTTAACGGGACACAAGAACACTGAAGCTTTCTTT
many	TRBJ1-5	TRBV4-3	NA	CASSQDVWINQPQHF	TGCGCCAGCAGCCAAGATGTATGGATCAATCAGCCCCAGCATTTT
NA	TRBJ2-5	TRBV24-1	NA	CATSDRGGSETQYF	TGTGCCACCAGTGACCGAGGGGGTTCCGAGACCCAGTACTTC
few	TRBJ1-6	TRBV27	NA	CASGLNNSPLHF	TGTGCCAGTGGACTGAATAATTCACCCCTCCACTTT
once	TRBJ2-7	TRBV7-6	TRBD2	CASSWDSGGNSEQYF	TGTGCCAGCAGCTGGGATAGCGGGGGGAATTCCGAGCAGTACTTC
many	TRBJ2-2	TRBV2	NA	CATAGQGGNTGELFF	TGTGCGACAGCAGGTCAGGGGGGGAACACCGGGGAGCTGTTTTTT
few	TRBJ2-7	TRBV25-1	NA	CASRQGYEQYF	TGTGCCAGCAGACAGGGCTACGAGCAGTACTTC
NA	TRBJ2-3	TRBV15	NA	CATSRVGGMGTDTQYF	TGTGCCACCAGCAGAGTAGGGGGTATGGGCACAGATACGCAGTATTTT